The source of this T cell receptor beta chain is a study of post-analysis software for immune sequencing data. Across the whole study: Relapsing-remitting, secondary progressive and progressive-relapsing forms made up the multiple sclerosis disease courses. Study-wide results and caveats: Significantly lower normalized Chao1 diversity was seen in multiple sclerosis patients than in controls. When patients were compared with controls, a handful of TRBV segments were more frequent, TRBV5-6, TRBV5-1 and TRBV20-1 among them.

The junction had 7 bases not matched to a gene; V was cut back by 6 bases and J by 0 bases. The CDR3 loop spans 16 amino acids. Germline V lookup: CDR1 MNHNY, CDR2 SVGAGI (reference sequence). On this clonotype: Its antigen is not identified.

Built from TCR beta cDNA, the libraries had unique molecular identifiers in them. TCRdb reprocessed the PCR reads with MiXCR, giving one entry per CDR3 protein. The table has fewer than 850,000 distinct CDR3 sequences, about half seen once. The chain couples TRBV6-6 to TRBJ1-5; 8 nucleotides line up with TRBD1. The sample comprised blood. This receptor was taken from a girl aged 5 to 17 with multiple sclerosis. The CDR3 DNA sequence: TGTGCCAGCAGATCGACAGGGGTTTATAGCAATCAGCCCCAGCATTTT. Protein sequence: CASRSTGVYSNQPQHF.